This note documents a single TCR beta chain sequence. The entry originates in a study of CD8 T cells in Susac syndrome. Germline assignment: CDR1 SGHTA and CDR2 FQGNSA. Trimming took off 4 bases at V and 3 bases at J, with 12 bases between the two ends. This CDR3 has 14 residues. It was with random hexamers that about 0.45 to 1 ug RNA was reverse transcribed. Amplification of the TCR beta CDR3 was carried out by immunoSEQ multiplex PCR, which spanned a total of 54 Vbeta and 13 Jbeta segments. TCRdb processed the immunoSEQ multiplex PCR reads anew with MiXCR; each CDR3 protein has one entry. The sample lists around 50,000 distinct CDR3 sequences; nearly 95% were seen once. TEMRA cells were FACS-enriched, with CD8+ and CD4+ T cells isolated negatively.

This rearrangement joins TRBV7-2 to TRBJ1-1; no clear D. This sequence originates from a human donor in good health. Sequencing used CD8+ T cells from PBMCs. The CDR3 loop is CASSSLRYDTEAFF. The CDR3 region has the DNA TGTGCCAGCAGCTCACTCAGGTACGACACTGAAGCTTTCTTT.